The 10 T cell receptor beta chains below come from one sample, sequenced in a study of T cell repertoires in cytomegalovirus infection (dated by TCRdb to the late 2010s). No antigens are known for them. Read against the paper, the sample's treatment or condition label means: in vitro stimulation with specific CMV peptide epitopes to enrich CMV-specific T cells. Sequencing instrument: Illumina HiSeq 1500. The raw public data were reprocessed by TCRdb itself: fastp quality trimming at Q25, MiXCR clonotype calling, in-frame beta chains only. Rows are unified per CDR3 protein, each entry keeping the most common DNA and genes. A total of approximately 1,000,000 distinct CDR3 sequences appear in this sample, around 30% of them only once. Over 11% of the sample goes to the ten largest clones. This material consisted of cultured CD8+ T cells from PBMCs, taken from culture after CMV antigen stimulation. Every receptor here comes from a human donor in good health (CMV status not recorded). Some clones in this sample may be carry-over from other donors' samples.

This clonotype was seen a handful of times. The chain couples TRBV12-3 or TRBV12-4 to TRBJ2-2; D may correspond to TRBD1 or TRBD2 (6 bases each). The CDR3 has 14 amino acids. The ends were cut back, 8 bases at V and 5 bases at J, with 15 bases in the middle. CDR3 coding DNA: TGTGCCAGCGACACGGGGGCCGGTACCGGGGAGCTGTTTTTT. Encoded protein: CASDTGAGTGELFF.

The CDR3 protein is CASSVVPGERKTQYF. The CDR3 bases are TGTGCCAGCAGCGTAGTTCCAGGGGAAAGGAAGACCCAGTACTTC. This rearrangement joins TRBV9 to TRBJ2-5; D perhaps matches TRBD1 (6 bases). The ends were cut back, 0 bases at V and 6 bases at J, with 15 bases in the middle. The CDR3 runs 15 residues. The germline V gene encodes CDR1 SGDLS and CDR2 YYNGEE.

The chain uses TRBV29-1 and TRBJ2-1; no firm D call. This CDR3 spans 13 amino acids. The V end lost 4 bases, the J end lost 3 bases, and 10 bases lay between the germline ends. Looked up from germline, CDR1 is SQVTM and CDR2 is ANQGSEA. CDR3 DNA sequence: TGCAGCGTTGGGGCTGACCTCTACAATGAGCAGTTCTTC. Protein product: CSVGADLYNEQFF.

This chain uses TRBV7-9 with TRBJ2-6; D is unclear. V lost 2 bases, J lost 2 bases, and 16 bases lay in between. Germline values: CDR1 SEHNR, CDR2 FQNEAQ (reference sequence). The CDR3 covers 18 residues. The chain's CDR3 is CASSLSNPGGTGANVLTF. The CDR3 DNA sequence: TGTGCCAGCAGCTTATCCAATCCGGGTGGGACTGGGGCCAACGTCCTGACTTTC.

The chain links TRBV4-3 to TRBJ1-2; D possibly corresponds to TRBD1 (5 bases). Deletions cut 0 bases from V and 3 bases from J, with 14 bases between. The CDR3 is 16 residues long. Per the germline V gene, CDR1 is LGHNA and CDR2 is YSLEER. As DNA, the CDR3 is TGCGCCAGCAGCCAAGACCGTGCAGGGAATGACTATGGCTACACCTTC. It encodes CASSQDRAGNDYGYTF.

V gene TRBV11-2 combines with J gene TRBJ1-1, with D perhaps TRBD1 (5 bases). There are 11 residues in the CDR3. Trimming removed 6 bases from V and 10 bases from J, with 12 bases in between. Germline CDR1 and CDR2: SGHAT and FQNNGV. Written as DNA, the CDR3 is TGTGCCAGCAGACCAAGAGGGGTAGCTTTCTTT. As protein: CASRPRGVAFF.

This clonotype was picked up a small number of times. V usage is TRBV27 and J usage is TRBJ1-2; no clear D gene. The CDR3 contains 11 residues. Germline V gives CDR1 MNHEY, CDR2 SMNVEV (reference sequence). V lost 4 bases to trimming and J lost 8 bases, with 8 bases between them. The CDR3 region is CASSSAQGYTF. The DNA for the CDR3 is TGTGCCAGCAGTTCCGCCCAGGGCTACACCTTC.

The V call is TRBV19, the J call TRBJ2-7; possibly TRBD1 for D (6 bases). Between the trimmed V and J ends, which lost 2 bases and 6 bases, there was a span of 11 bases. The CDR3 extends over 13 amino acids. The germline gives CDR1 LNHDA, CDR2 SQIVND (reference sequence). The CDR3 spells CASSITTGTEQYV. The CDR3 DNA sequence: TGTGCCAGTAGTATAACGACAGGAACCGAGCAGTACGTC.

This chain uses TRBV25-1 with TRBJ1-4; 9 nucleotides match TRBD1. Germline CDR1 MGHDK, CDR2 SYGVNS. V shed 6 bases and J 8 bases; nucleotides not matched to a gene: 7. The CDR3 is 14 residues long. The CDR3 loop reads CASRLQGAPEKLFF. The CDR3 DNA reads as TGTGCCAGCAGGCTACAGGGGGCGCCGGAAAAACTGTTTTTT.

This clonotype was counted only a few times. This sequence joins TRBV27 and TRBJ2-7; the match to TRBD1 covers 8 bases. The CDR3 loop spans 14 amino acids. The germline gives CDR1 MNHEY, CDR2 SMNVEV (reference sequence). V was pared by 4 bases and J by 2 bases, with 4 bases of the junction left unmatched. The CDR3: CASSSGQAAYEQYF. The CDR3 DNA reads TGTGCCAGCAGTTCGGGACAGGCCGCCTACGAGCAGTACTTC.